The T cell receptor beta chain described here comes from a study of CD8 T cells in ankylosing spondylitis. In its sample, this clonotype was seen many times. The antigen is undetermined. General observations from the study: Some motif variants were previously reported in reactive arthritis synovial fluid and blood. Among TCR beta sequences, a motif of several highly homologous variants appeared characteristic of ankylosing spondylitis blood.

Preparation of TCR beta libraries was done by quantitative 5'-RACE with molecular barcodes. TCRdb analysed the 5' RACE reads with MiXCR anew, one entry per CDR3 protein. The sample lists about 220,000 distinct CDR3 sequences, under 12% occurring once. V trimming: 6 bases; J trimming: 6 bases; junction bases outside the gene matches: 19. This CDR3 is built from 17 residues. The germline gives CDR1 DFQATT, CDR2 SNEGSKA (reference sequence). This receptor was identified in a male donor with ankylosing spondylitis or in good health (not recorded which). V is TRBV20-1 and J is TRBJ1-5; 8 bases map to TRBD1. The sequencing input was blood, either unsorted or a sorted T cell fraction (not recorded which). The CDR3 is CSAPPGQGDLERQPQHF. DNA for the CDR3: TGCAGTGCCCCTCCAGGACAGGGTGATCTCGAGCGTCAGCCCCAGCATTTT.